In its sample, the clone carrying this T cell receptor beta chain was seen many times. What it binds is not known. This sample stems from a study of response to subunit inactivated influenza vaccine. The CDR3 is 17 amino acids. Trimming stripped 0 bases from V and 0 bases from J, with 12 bases between. Per the germline V gene, CDR1 is SGHVT and CDR2 is SQSDAQ. Each CDR3 protein is one row after TCRdb ran MiXCR on the RT-PCR reads. The data contain a few hundred thousand distinct CDR3 sequences, 6.5% to 8% of them singletons. The study's findings and limits: Few new T cells, the authors suggested, are recruited by each seasonal influenza vaccination.

The rearrangement uses TRBV7-4 and TRBJ2-4, with D unresolved. The starting material was PBMCs from blood, obtained around 25 months after vaccination. The sequence was collected from a man in his fifties or sixties who received an inactivated influenza vaccine. The DNA of the CDR3 is TGTGCCAGCAGCTTAGCGCGGTCCCCTCTAGCCAAAAACATTCAGTACTTC. Its translation: CASSLARSPLAKNIQYF.